Sequencing of this T cell receptor beta chain was carried out in a study of regulatory T cells in long-lasting Graves disease. Time point: newly diagnosed GD, antithyroid drugs for less than 3 months. PBMC RNA was the source of the TCR library. This clonotype has a count of ten or more. To make TCR beta libraries, researchers used iRepertoire HTBI primers and Arm-PCR of CDR3 regions. TCRdb redid the calling of the multiplex PCR reads with MiXCR, one entry per CDR3 protein. The data contain around 500,000 distinct CDR3 sequences, about 15% of them singletons. CDR1 is KGHSH and CDR2 is LQKENI in the germline V gene. V lost 6 bases, J lost 6 bases, and 12 bases stayed unmatched. The CDR3 is 16 residues long. Another study also made use of these data, one on T cells in Graves' hyperthyroidism and ophthalmopathy.

This clonotype originated in a woman aged 35 to 59 with Graves disease. Sequencing was performed on peripheral blood mononuclear cells (PBMCs), taken at new diagnosis, from a patient treated with antithyroid drugs. This chain links TRBV18 with TRBJ2-1; TRBD1 matches 9 bases. As DNA, the CDR3 is TGTGCCAGCTCTCAGCAGGGACAGGGATACAGCAATGAGCAGTTCTTC. It translates to CASSQQGQGYSNEQFF.